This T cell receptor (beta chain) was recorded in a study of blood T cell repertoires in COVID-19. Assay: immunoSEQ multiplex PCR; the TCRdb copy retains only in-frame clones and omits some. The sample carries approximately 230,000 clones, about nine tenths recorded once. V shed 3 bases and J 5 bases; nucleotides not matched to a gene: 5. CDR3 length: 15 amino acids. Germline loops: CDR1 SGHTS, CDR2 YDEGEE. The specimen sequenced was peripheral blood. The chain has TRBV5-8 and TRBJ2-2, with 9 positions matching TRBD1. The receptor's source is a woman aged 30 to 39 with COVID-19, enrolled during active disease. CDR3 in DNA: TGTGCCAGCAGCTGGGGGACAGGGAGGACCGGGGAGCTGTTTTTT. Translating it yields CASSWGTGRTGELFF.